These 3 T cell receptor beta chains originate from one sample sequenced in a study of T-cell memory formation after mild COVID-19. TCRdb passed the 5' RACE reads through MiXCR, listing each CDR3 protein once. The data contain 85,000 to 130,000 distinct CDR3 sequences, over 10% of them singletons. Sequencing was performed on PBMCs or a T cell subset sorted from them (not recorded which). Receptor source: an adult woman who had mild COVID-19 (a few samples of this study predate the infection). Cell type and time point are not known.

The chain has TRBV12-3 or TRBV12-4 and TRBJ2-3; 8 positions match TRBD2. Trimming took 6 bases from V and 2 from J; bases not matched to a gene: 16. The CDR3 is made up of 18 amino acids. The CDR3 DNA sequence: TGTGCCAGCAGCCCCGCCGGGGGGGGGGTGATCGACACAGATACGCAGTATTTT. This codes for CASSPAGGGVIDTDTQYF.

V is TRBV7-9 and J is TRBJ2-2; D is unclear. CDR1 and CDR2 (germline): SEHNR, FQNEAQ (reference sequence). Between the trimmed V and J ends, which lost 2 bases and 1 base, there was a span of 8 bases. The CDR3 is 15 amino acids. The CDR3 loop is CASSLRERNTGELFF. In nucleotides, the CDR3 is TGTGCCAGCAGCTTAAGAGAAAGGAACACCGGGGAGCTGTTTTTT.

This clonotype was counted between two and nine times. The chain recombines TRBV30 with TRBJ2-1, with 10 bases fitting TRBD2. The CDR3 totals 14 residues. Germline-derived CDR1 and CDR2 are GTSNPN and SVGIG (reference sequence). After removal of 2 bases from V and 8 bases from J, the junction contained 6 bases not matched to a gene. This CDR3 is CAWSPGLANHEQFF. CDR3 DNA: TGTGCCTGGAGTCCGGGACTAGCGAACCATGAGCAGTTCTTC.